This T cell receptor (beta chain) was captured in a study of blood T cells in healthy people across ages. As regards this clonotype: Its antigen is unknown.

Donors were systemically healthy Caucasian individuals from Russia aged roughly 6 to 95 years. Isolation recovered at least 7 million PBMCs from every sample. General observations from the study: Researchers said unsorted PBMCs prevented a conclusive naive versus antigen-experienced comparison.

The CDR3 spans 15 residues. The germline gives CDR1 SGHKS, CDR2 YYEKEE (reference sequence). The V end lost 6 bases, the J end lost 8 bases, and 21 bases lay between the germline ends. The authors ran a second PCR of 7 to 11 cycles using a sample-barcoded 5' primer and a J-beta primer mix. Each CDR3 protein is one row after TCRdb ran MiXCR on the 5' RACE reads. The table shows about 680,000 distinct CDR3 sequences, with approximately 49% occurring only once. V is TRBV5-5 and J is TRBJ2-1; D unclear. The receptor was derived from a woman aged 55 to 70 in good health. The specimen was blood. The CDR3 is CASNKSEIIFDEQFF. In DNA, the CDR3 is TGTGCCAGCAACAAAAGTGAAATTATTTTCGATGAGCAGTTCTTC.